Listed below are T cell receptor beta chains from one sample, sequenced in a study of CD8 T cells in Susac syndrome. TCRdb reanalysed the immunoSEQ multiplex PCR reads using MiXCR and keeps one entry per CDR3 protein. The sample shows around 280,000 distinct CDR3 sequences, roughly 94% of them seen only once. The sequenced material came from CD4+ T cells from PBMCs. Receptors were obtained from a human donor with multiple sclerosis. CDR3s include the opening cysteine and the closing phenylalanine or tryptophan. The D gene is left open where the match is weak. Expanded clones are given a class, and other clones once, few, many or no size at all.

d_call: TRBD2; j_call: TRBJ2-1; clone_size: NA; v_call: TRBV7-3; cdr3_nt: TGTGCCAGCAGCTTCGGCGGGAGGAATAGTGAGCAGTTCTTC; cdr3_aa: CASSFGGRNSEQFF
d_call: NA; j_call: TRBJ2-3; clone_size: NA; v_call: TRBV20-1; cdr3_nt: TGCAGTGCTAGAGGCTTTAGCCGGGATACGCAGTATTTT; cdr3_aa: CSARGFSRDTQYF
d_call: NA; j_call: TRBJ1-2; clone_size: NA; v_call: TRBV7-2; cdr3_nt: TGTGCCAGCAGCTCCCCCGGACTCCTTTATGGCTACACCTTC; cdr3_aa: CASSSPGLLYGYTF
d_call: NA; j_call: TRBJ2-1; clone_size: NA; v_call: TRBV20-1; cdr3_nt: TGCAGTGCCCAGAAGGGAGCCAGGAATGAGCAGTTCTTC; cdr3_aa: CSAQKGARNEQFF
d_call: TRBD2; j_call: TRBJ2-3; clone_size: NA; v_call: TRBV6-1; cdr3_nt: TGTGCCAGCAGAATTAGCGGGGGGGCCGATACGCAGTATTTT; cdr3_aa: CASRISGGADTQYF
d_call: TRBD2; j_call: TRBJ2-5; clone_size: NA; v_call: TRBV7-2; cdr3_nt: TGTGCCAGCAGCTTAGCCGGGACTAGCGGGGTAGGGGGGTCCTGGGAGACCCAGTACTTC; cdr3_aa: CASSLAGTSGVGGSWETQYF
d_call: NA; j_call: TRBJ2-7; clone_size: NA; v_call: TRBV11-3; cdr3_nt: TGTGCCAGCAGCTTAGACGGAAACCGCCCCACCGAGCAGTACTTC; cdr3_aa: CASSLDGNRPTEQYF
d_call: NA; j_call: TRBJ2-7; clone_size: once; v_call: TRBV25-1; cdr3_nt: TGTGCCAGCAGTGACCCCAACTACGAGCAGTACTTC; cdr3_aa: CASSDPNYEQYF
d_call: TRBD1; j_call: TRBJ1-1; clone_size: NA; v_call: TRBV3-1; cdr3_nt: TGTGCCAGCAGCCCACAGGGGGCCGGAAACACTGAAGCTTTCTTT; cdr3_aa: CASSPQGAGNTEAFF
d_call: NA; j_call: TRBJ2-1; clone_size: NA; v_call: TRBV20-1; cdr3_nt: TGCAGTGCTAGTCCGTCTAGCTCCTACAATGAGCAGTTCTTC; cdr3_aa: CSASPSSSYNEQFF
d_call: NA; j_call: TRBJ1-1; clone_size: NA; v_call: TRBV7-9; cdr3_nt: TGTGCCAGCAGCCATAAGTTAGTGGGGGTCGTGAACACTGAAGCTTTCTTT; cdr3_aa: CASSHKLVGVVNTEAFF
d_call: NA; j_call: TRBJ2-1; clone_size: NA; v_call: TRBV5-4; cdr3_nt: TGTGCCAGCAGCCCCGCGGACGGAATCGATGAGCAGTTCTTC; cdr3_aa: CASSPADGIDEQFF
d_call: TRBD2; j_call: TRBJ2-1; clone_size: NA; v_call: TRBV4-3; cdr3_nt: TGCGCCAGCAGCCAAGATCTACTAGCGGGAGGGTACAATGAGCAGTTCTTC; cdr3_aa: CASSQDLLAGGYNEQFF
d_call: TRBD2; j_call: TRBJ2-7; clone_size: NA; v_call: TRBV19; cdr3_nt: TGTGCCAGTAGTATGAATGCGGGGGGGCGTCAGTACTTC; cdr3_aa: CASSMNAGGRQYF
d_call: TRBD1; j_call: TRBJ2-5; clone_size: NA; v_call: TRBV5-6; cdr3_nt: TGTGCCAGCAGCTTGACGGGGACAGGGGGAGAGACCCAGTACTTC; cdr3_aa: CASSLTGTGGETQYF
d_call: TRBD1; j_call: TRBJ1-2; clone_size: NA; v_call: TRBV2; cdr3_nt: TGTGCCAGCATCTCCAGGACAGGGTTTTTGGGCTACACCTTC; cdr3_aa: CASISRTGFLGYTF
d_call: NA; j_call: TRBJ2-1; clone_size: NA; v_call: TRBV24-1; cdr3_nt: TGTGCCACCAGTGACCCGGGACCTCCGGCCTACAATGAGCAGTTCTTC; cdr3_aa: CATSDPGPPAYNEQFF
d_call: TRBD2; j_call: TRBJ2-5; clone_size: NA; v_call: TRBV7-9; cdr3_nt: TGTGCCAGCAGCTCAGCGGGGGGCCTTCCTAAGGGGCACTTC; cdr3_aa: CASSSAGGLPKGHF
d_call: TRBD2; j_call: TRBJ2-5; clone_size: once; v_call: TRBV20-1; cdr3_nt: TGCAGTGCCCCTAGGGGACTAGCGGGAGAGACCCAGTACTTC; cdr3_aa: CSAPRGLAGETQYF
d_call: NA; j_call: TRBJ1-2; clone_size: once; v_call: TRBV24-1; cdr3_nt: TGTGCCACCAGTGATTCCCGACAGGCTAGGAGCTATGGCTACACCTTC; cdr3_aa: CATSDSRQARSYGYTF
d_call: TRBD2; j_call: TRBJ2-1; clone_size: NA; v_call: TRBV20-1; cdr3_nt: TGCAGTGCTAGCAGGCTAGCGGGAGGGCCCTCCCACAATGAGCAGTTCTTC; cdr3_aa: CSASRLAGGPSHNEQFF
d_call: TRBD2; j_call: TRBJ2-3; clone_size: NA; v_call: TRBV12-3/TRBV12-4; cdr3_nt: TGTGCCAGCAGTCCTCCGGGGCTAGCGGGAGGGCCGGTAAGGGATTTT; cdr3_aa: CASSPPGLAGGPVRDF
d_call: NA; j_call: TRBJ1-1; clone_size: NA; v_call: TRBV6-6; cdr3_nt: TGTGCCAGCAGACCAAGCCCCCCCATGAACACTGAAGCTTTCTTT; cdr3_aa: CASRPSPPMNTEAFF
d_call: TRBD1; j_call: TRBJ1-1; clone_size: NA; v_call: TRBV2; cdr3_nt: TGTGCCAGGTCCGGGACAGCAAACACTGAAGCTTTCTTT; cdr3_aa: CARSGTANTEAFF
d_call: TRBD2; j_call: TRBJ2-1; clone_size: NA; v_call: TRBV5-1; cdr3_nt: TGCGCCAGCAGCTTAGGGGGACTAGCGGGAGTGGAAGAGCAGTTCTTC; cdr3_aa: CASSLGGLAGVEEQFF
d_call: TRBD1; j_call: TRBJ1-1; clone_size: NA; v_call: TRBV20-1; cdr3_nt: TGCAGTGCTAGAGCTTCCGGGACAGGGGGATGGACTGAAGCTTTCTTT; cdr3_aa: CSARASGTGGWTEAFF
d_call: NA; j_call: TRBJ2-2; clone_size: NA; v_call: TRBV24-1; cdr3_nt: TGTGCCACCAGTGATTGGGGGGCAGGAACCGGGGAGCTGTTTTTT; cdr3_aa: CATSDWGAGTGELFF
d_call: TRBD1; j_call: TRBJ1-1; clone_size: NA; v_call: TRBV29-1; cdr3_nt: TGCAGCGTTGAAGGGGACAGGGCCACTGAAGCTTTCTTT; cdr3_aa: CSVEGDRATEAFF
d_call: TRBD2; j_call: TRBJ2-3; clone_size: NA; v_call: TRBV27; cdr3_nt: TGTGCCAGCTGGGAGGGGAACACAGATACGCAGTATTTT; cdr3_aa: CASWEGNTDTQYF
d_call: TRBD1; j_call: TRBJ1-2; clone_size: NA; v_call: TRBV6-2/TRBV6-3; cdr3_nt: TGTGCCAGCAGTTACGGCGGGACAGGCTATGGCTACACCTTC; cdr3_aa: CASSYGGTGYGYTF
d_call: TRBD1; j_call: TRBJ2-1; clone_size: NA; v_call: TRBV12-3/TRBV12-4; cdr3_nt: TGTGCCAGCAGGTCGACAGGGGTCAATGAGCAGTTCTTC; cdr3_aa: CASRSTGVNEQFF
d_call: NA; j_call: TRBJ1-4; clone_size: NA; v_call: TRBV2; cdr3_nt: TGTGCCAGCACCCAGGACCGAGGAGCAACTAATGAAAAACTGTTTTTT; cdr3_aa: CASTQDRGATNEKLFF
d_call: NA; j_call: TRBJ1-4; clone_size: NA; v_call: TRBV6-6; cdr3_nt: TGTGCCAGCCAGTCCCAGGTCACTAATGAAAAACTGTTTTTT; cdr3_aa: CASQSQVTNEKLFF
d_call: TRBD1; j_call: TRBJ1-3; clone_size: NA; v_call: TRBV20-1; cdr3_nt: TGCAGTGTCGAGGACAGGGCTGGAAACACCATATATTTT; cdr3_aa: CSVEDRAGNTIYF
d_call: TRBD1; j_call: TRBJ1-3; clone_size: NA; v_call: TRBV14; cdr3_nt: TGTGCCAGCAGCCAAGGGAAAAGGGGGCCTGGAAACACCATATATTTT; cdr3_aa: CASSQGKRGPGNTIYF
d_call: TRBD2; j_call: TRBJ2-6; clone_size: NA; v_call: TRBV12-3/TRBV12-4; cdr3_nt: TGTGCCAGCACCCCGGGGGGTCGCTCTGGGGCCAACGTCCTGACTTTC; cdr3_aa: CASTPGGRSGANVLTF
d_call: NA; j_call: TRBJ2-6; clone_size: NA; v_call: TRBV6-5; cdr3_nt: TGTGCCAGCAGTTACTCGGGGCGGAGCTCTGGGGCCAACGTCCTGACTTTC; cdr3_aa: CASSYSGRSSGANVLTF
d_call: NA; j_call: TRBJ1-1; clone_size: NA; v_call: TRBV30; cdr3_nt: TGTGCCTGGGGTGGTATAGGAGGGGGAATGAACACTGAAGCTTTCTTT; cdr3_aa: CAWGGIGGGMNTEAFF
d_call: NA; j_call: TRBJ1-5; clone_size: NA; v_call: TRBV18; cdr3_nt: TGTGCCAGCTCAAACGGGACTGCTTCAGGGCCCCAGCATTTT; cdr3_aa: CASSNGTASGPQHF
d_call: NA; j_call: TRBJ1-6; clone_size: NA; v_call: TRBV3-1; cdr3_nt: TGTGCCAGCAGCCAGCACCGTAATTCACCCCTCCACTTT; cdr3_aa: CASSQHRNSPLHF
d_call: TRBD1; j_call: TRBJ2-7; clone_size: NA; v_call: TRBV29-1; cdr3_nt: TGCAGCGTCTATATGAACAGGGGGAACGAGCAGTACTTC; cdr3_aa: CSVYMNRGNEQYF
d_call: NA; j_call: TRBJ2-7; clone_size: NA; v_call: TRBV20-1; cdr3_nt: TGCAGTGTTCCGACAGGGAGGTCCTACGAGCAGTACTTC; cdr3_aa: CSVPTGRSYEQYF
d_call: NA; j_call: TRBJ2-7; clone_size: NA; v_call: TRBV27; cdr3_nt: TGTGCCAGCAGGCCGGGAAGGAGCTCCTACGAGCAGTACTTC; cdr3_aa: CASRPGRSSYEQYF
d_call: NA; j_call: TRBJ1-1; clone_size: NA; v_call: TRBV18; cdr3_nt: TGTGCCAGCTCACCCTCTACAGCTTTCTTT; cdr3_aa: CASSPSTAFF
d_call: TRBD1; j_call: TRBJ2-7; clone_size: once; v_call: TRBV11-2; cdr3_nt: TGTGCCAGCAGCCCGACAGGGCTATCCTACGAGCAGTACTTC; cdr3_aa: CASSPTGLSYEQYF
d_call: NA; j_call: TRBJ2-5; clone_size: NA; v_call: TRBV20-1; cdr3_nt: TGCAGTGCTTGGGTGCAAGAGACCCAGTACTTC; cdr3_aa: CSAWVQETQYF
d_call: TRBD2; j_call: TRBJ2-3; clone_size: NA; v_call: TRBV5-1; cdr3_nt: TGCGCCAGCAGCCCGACTAGCGGGAGCTCTACGCAGTATTTT; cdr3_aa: CASSPTSGSSTQYF
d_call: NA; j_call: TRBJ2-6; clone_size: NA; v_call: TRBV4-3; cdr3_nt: TGCGCCAGCAGCCAAGATCGGCGAGGGGCTGGGGCCAACGTCCTGACTTTC; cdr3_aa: CASSQDRRGAGANVLTF
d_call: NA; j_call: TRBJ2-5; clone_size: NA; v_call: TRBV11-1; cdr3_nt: TGTGCCAGCAGCGAAGGCCCTATAAGGGGAAGAGAGACCCAGTACTTC; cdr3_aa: CASSEGPIRGRETQYF
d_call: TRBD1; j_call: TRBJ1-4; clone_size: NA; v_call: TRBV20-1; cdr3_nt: TGCAGTGTGACGCAGGGGGCCGCAACTAATGAAAAACTGTTTTTT; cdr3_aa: CSVTQGAATNEKLFF
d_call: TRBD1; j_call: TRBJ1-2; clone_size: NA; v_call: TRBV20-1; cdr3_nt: TGCAGTGCTATTTCCCGTGCCAGGGACAGGGGCTACACCTTC; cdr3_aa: CSAISRARDRGYTF
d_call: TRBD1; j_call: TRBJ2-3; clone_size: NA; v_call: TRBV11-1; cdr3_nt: TGTGCCAGCAGCCTAGGGGGCCGACTCCTCACAGATACGCAGTATTTT; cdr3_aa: CASSLGGRLLTDTQYF
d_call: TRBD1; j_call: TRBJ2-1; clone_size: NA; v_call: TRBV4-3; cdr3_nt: TGCGCCAGCAGCCAAGACAGGACAGGGTACAATGAGCAGTTCTTC; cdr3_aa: CASSQDRTGYNEQFF
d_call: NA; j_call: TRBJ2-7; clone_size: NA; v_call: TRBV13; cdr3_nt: TGTGCCAGCAGCCGACTGGCCCCTAATGCCGAGCAGTACTTC; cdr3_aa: CASSRLAPNAEQYF
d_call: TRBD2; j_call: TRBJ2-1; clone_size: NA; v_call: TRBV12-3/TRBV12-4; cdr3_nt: TGTGCCAGCAGTTGGGAGGTTGGAGCGGGGGGCCGAAGCTCCTACAATGAGCAGTTCTTC; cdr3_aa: CASSWEVGAGGRSSYNEQFF
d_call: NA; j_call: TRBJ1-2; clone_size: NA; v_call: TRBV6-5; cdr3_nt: TGTGCCAGCAGTTACTCGAGTCGGCGGTCTGGCTACACCTTC; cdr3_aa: CASSYSSRRSGYTF
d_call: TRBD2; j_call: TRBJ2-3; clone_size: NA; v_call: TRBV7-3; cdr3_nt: TGTGCCAGCAGCTTAAGGCGGGAGCCTGATACGCAGTATTTT; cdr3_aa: CASSLRREPDTQYF